These T cell receptor beta chains were read from a single sample in a study of shared clonotypes between healthy human individuals. This table comes from immunoSEQ multiplex PCR, and its TCRdb copy is limited to in-frame clones, with some not included. Of some 2,500,000 clones in the sample, about nine tenths were seen once. What was sequenced was naive CD4+ T cells from PBMCs. These receptors came from a man aged 18 to 29 in good health. Some clones in this sample may be carry-over from other donors' samples. Each CDR3 is given with its conserved first and last residue.

V: TRBV4-3; J: TRBJ2-7; CDR3: CASSQDWGRGSYEQYF
V: TRBV5-1; J: TRBJ2-5; CDR3: CASSPPALSGGTQYF
V: TRBV6-5; J: TRBJ2-1; CDR3: CASSSPGPLFF
V: TRBV11-2; J: TRBJ1-1; CDR3: CASSKQNTEAFF
V: TRBV11-2; J: TRBJ2-5; CDR3: CASTRAGNPQETQYF
V: TRBV18; J: TRBJ1-2; CDR3: CASSHGTEYGYTF
V: TRBV10-1; J: TRBJ2-7; CDR3: CASSESGLAGSYEQYF
V: TRBV5-4; J: TRBJ2-7; CDR3: CASSSTGGSYEQYF
V: TRBV14; J: TRBJ2-5; CDR3: CASSPDRGGTLQETQYF
V: TRBV25-1; J: TRBJ2-1; CDR3: CATGTGVDNEQFF
V: TRBV4-1; J: TRBJ2-3; CDR3: CASSQSSLAGVVTDTQYF
V: TRBV11-2; J: TRBJ2-2; CDR3: CASSLQLAGAGELFF
V: TRBV4-1; J: TRBJ2-2; CDR3: CASSHRGLAGGGNTGELFF
V: TRBV9; J: TRBJ2-7; CDR3: CASSPQAGLAYEQYF
V: TRBV28; J: TRBJ2-7; CDR3: CASSITGATVLYEQYF
V: TRBV7-9; J: TRBJ2-5; CDR3: CASSAGTSGTETQYF
V: TRBV6-5; J: TRBJ1-5; CDR3: CASRSGQVSNQPQHF
V: TRBV7-9; J: TRBJ1-1; CDR3: CASRKDIMNTEAFF
V: TRBV29-1; J: TRBJ1-5; CDR3: CSVLVNSNQPQHF
V: TRBV4-2; J: TRBJ1-2; CDR3: CASSRLDGQKANYGYTF